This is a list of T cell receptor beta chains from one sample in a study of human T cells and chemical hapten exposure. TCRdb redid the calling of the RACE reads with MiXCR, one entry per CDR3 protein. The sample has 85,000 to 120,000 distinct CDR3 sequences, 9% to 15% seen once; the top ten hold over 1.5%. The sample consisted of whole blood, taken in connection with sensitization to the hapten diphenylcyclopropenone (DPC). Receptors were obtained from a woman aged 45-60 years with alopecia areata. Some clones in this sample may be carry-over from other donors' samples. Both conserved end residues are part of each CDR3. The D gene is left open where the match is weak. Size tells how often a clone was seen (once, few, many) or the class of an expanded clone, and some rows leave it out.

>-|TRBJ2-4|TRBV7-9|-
TGTGCCAGCAGCACGACAGAACGAGGGGTCCAAAGCAGCATTCAGTACTTC
CASSTTERGVQSSIQYF
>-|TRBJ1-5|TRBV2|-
TGTGCCAGCACCGGGACAAGAACCAGACAGCCCCAGCATTTT
CASTGTRTRQPQHF
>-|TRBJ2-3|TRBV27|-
TGTGCCAGCTCCTTGGTAACCCCGCCGACCTCAGATACGCAGTATTTT
CASSLVTPPTSDTQYF
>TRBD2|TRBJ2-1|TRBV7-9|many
TGTGCCAGCAGCTTAGGACTAGCGGTCCCTGGGAGCCATGAGCAGTTCTTC
CASSLGLAVPGSHEQFF
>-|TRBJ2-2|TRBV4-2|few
TGTGCCAGCAGCCCCCGGGGGCCAGACACCGGGGAGCTGTTTTTT
CASSPRGPDTGELFF
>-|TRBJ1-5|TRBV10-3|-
TGTGCCATCAGTGGGGAAGGTCCTGTGGGCAATCAGCCCCAGCATTTT
CAISGEGPVGNQPQHF
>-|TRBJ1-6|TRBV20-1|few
TGCAGTGCTGCAGGGGTATCGGAGAGTTCACCCCTCCACTTT
CSAAGVSESSPLHF
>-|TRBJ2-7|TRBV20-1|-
TGCAGTGCTAGGTACGGGACCTACGAGCAGTACTTC
CSARYGTYEQYF
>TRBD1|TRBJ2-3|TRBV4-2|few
TGTGCCAGCAGCCAAGCCCGACAGGGGACCTTCACAGATACGCAGTATTTT
CASSQARQGTFTDTQYF
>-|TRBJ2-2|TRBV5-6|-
TGTGCCAGCAGCTTCTTCGGGGGAACCGGGGAGCTGTTTTTT
CASSFFGGTGELFF
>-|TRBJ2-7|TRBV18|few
TGTGCCAGCTCCCAGGACTATAGCTCCTACGAGCAGTACTTC
CASSQDYSSYEQYF
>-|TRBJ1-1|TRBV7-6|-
TGTGCCAGCAGCCCCCGCCCGGTCGGGGTTGTGAACACTGAAGCTTTCTTT
CASSPRPVGVVNTEAFF
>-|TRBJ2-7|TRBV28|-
TGTGCCAGCAGTTCAACAGGGATAAACTCCTACGAGCAGTACTTC
CASSSTGINSYEQYF
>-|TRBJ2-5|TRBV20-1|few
TGCAGTGCTTTGGTCCCGTACCAAGAGACCCAGTACTTC
CSALVPYQETQYF
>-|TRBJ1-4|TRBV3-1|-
TGTGCCAGCAGCCACGGGGGTAATGAAAAACTGTTTTTT
CASSHGGNEKLFF